Listed below are T cell receptor beta chains from one sample, sequenced in a study of blood T cells in healthy people across ages. TCRdb re-analysed the 5' RACE reads in MiXCR, keeping a single row per CDR3 protein. The sample consists of approximately 790,000 distinct CDR3 sequences, around two thirds of them appearing once. The specimen sequenced was blood. The receptor source for this set is a man aged 30 to 45 in good health. Each CDR3 is given with its conserved first and last residue. Each record gives: J gene, CDR3 length, V gene, D gene, clone size, CDR3 DNA, CDR3 protein. The D gene is left open where the match is weak. Clone size is shown for a subset of rows, as once, few, many or a class of expanded clone.

J gene: TRBJ2-5
CDR3 length: 15
V gene: TRBV6-2/TRBV6-3
D gene: TRBD1
clone size: few
CDR3 DNA: TGTGCCAGCCGCCCCGACAGGGGTATAGGAGAGACCCAGTACTTC
CDR3 protein: CASRPDRGIGETQYF

J gene: TRBJ2-7
CDR3 length: 16
V gene: TRBV2
D gene: .
clone size: .
CDR3 DNA: TGTGCCAGCAGTGGAACTCCCGACGTTGCGGGCTACGAGCAGTACTTC
CDR3 protein: CASSGTPDVAGYEQYF

J gene: TRBJ2-5
CDR3 length: 14
V gene: TRBV6-6
D gene: TRBD1
clone size: few
CDR3 DNA: TGTGCCAGCAGTCAGACAGGGGGCGGAGAGACCCAGTACTTC
CDR3 protein: CASSQTGGGETQYF

J gene: TRBJ2-3
CDR3 length: 13
V gene: TRBV2
D gene: .
clone size: .
CDR3 DNA: TGTGCCACCCCTGCACCGCGCACAGATACGCAGTATTTT
CDR3 protein: CATPAPRTDTQYF

J gene: TRBJ1-4
CDR3 length: 13
V gene: TRBV12-3/TRBV12-4
D gene: .
clone size: .
CDR3 DNA: TGTGCCAGCAGTTGCGGTGGGAATGAAAAACTGTTTTTT
CDR3 protein: CASSCGGNEKLFF

J gene: TRBJ2-1
CDR3 length: 15
V gene: TRBV20-1
D gene: .
clone size: few
CDR3 DNA: TGCAGTGCCCCCACGAGAGGACAGACCTACAATGAGCAGTTCTTC
CDR3 protein: CSAPTRGQTYNEQFF

J gene: TRBJ2-7
CDR3 length: 16
V gene: TRBV5-1
D gene: TRBD1
clone size: .
CDR3 DNA: TGCGCCAGCAGCCCGAGCGGGACAGGGGGACCCTACGAGCAGTACTTC
CDR3 protein: CASSPSGTGGPYEQYF

J gene: TRBJ1-5
CDR3 length: 13
V gene: TRBV5-1
D gene: .
clone size: many
CDR3 DNA: TGCGCCAGCAGCTCCGGAGGCAATCAGCCCCAGCATTTT
CDR3 protein: CASSSGGNQPQHF

J gene: TRBJ2-5
CDR3 length: 14
V gene: TRBV20-1
D gene: .
clone size: few
CDR3 DNA: TGCAGTGCTCCGACGGTTCTGTTCCAAGAGACCCAGTACTTC
CDR3 protein: CSAPTVLFQETQYF

J gene: TRBJ1-4
CDR3 length: 12
V gene: TRBV29-1
D gene: .
clone size: once
CDR3 DNA: TGCAGCGTGCAAATCGGGTTTGGAAAACTGTTTTTT
CDR3 protein: CSVQIGFGKLFF

J gene: TRBJ2-3
CDR3 length: 13
V gene: TRBV7-2
D gene: .
clone size: .
CDR3 DNA: TGTGCCAGTGTGCGCTCTGACACAGATACGCAGTATTTT
CDR3 protein: CASVRSDTDTQYF

J gene: TRBJ2-5
CDR3 length: 15
V gene: TRBV25-1
D gene: .
clone size: few
CDR3 DNA: TGTGCCAGCAGTGAATGGGGCAGGGGGGAAGAGACCCAGTACTTC
CDR3 protein: CASSEWGRGEETQYF

J gene: TRBJ2-3
CDR3 length: 13
V gene: TRBV28
D gene: TRBD1
clone size: .
CDR3 DNA: TGTGCCAGCACTGCGACAGGGGCAGATACGCAGTATTTT
CDR3 protein: CASTATGADTQYF

J gene: TRBJ2-1
CDR3 length: 12
V gene: TRBV10-3
D gene: .
clone size: many
CDR3 DNA: TGTGCCATCAGTGAGCCGGAGGGTGAGCAGTTCTTC
CDR3 protein: CAISEPEGEQFF

J gene: TRBJ2-7
CDR3 length: 14
V gene: TRBV4-3
D gene: .
clone size: .
CDR3 DNA: TGCGCCAGCAGCCAAGCTCTGACCAGTTACGAGCAGTACTTC
CDR3 protein: CASSQALTSYEQYF

J gene: TRBJ2-3
CDR3 length: 14
V gene: TRBV10-3
D gene: TRBD2
clone size: .
CDR3 DNA: TGTGCCATCAGAACTAGCGGGGGCTCAGATACGCAGTATTTT
CDR3 protein: CAIRTSGGSDTQYF

J gene: TRBJ1-5
CDR3 length: 15
V gene: TRBV5-1
D gene: .
clone size: .
CDR3 DNA: TGCGCCAGCAGCTTGGAGGACAGTTACACTCAGCCCCAGCATTTT
CDR3 protein: CASSLEDSYTQPQHF

J gene: TRBJ1-5
CDR3 length: 15
V gene: TRBV7-2
D gene: .
clone size: .
CDR3 DNA: TGTGCCAGCAGCTTAGTACAGGGTATTAATCAGCCCCAGCATTTT
CDR3 protein: CASSLVQGINQPQHF

J gene: TRBJ2-1
CDR3 length: 14
V gene: TRBV29-1
D gene: TRBD2
clone size: .
CDR3 DNA: TGCAGCGTTGTTACTAGCGGGTTTAGGCAGAAGCAGTTCTTC
CDR3 protein: CSVVTSGFRQKQFF

J gene: TRBJ2-7
CDR3 length: 15
V gene: TRBV7-3
D gene: .
clone size: .
CDR3 DNA: TGTGCCAGCAGCTTAACGAAACTAATCTGGGGGGAGCAGTACTTC
CDR3 protein: CASSLTKLIWGEQYF

J gene: TRBJ1-4
CDR3 length: 12
V gene: TRBV27
D gene: .
clone size: once
CDR3 DNA: TGTGCCAGCAGTCCATCCGGAAAATGGTTGTTTTTT
CDR3 protein: CASSPSGKWLFF

J gene: TRBJ1-6
CDR3 length: 13
V gene: TRBV20-1
D gene: .
clone size: .
CDR3 DNA: TGCAGTCCCGAGAGCTCCTATAATTCACCCCTCCACTTT
CDR3 protein: CSPESSYNSPLHF

J gene: TRBJ2-7
CDR3 length: 12
V gene: TRBV29-1
D gene: TRBD1
clone size: .
CDR3 DNA: TGCAGCGTTGAGAAGGGGGCTGACGAGCAGTACTTC
CDR3 protein: CSVEKGADEQYF

J gene: TRBJ2-5
CDR3 length: 12
V gene: TRBV2
D gene: .
clone size: .
CDR3 DNA: TGTGCCAGCTTAAAGGGGGTGCAGACCCAGTACTTC
CDR3 protein: CASLKGVQTQYF

J gene: TRBJ2-7
CDR3 length: 16
V gene: TRBV27
D gene: TRBD2
clone size: .
CDR3 DNA: TGTGCCAGCAGTCCCGGACTAGCGGGGGGGCCCCACGAGCAGTACTTC
CDR3 protein: CASSPGLAGGPHEQYF

J gene: TRBJ2-1
CDR3 length: 11
V gene: TRBV30
D gene: .
clone size: once
CDR3 DNA: TGTGCCTGGAGTGTACTGAATGAGCAGTTCTTC
CDR3 protein: CAWSVLNEQFF

J gene: TRBJ2-1
CDR3 length: 12
V gene: TRBV20-1
D gene: .
clone size: .
CDR3 DNA: TGCAGTGCTAGAGATCAGGTTGGTGAGCAGTTCTTC
CDR3 protein: CSARDQVGEQFF

J gene: TRBJ2-1
CDR3 length: 14
V gene: TRBV4-2
D gene: .
clone size: .
CDR3 DNA: TGTGCCAGCGGGGGGTGGAGGGTAATGAATGAGCAGTTCTTC
CDR3 protein: CASGGWRVMNEQFF

J gene: TRBJ2-1
CDR3 length: 15
V gene: TRBV28
D gene: TRBD2
clone size: .
CDR3 DNA: TGTGCCAGCAGTTCTGGGCCGGGGGGGGTTGGTGAGCAGTTCTTC
CDR3 protein: CASSSGPGGVGEQFF

J gene: TRBJ2-7
CDR3 length: 15
V gene: TRBV18
D gene: TRBD1
clone size: .
CDR3 DNA: TGTGCCAGCTCACCTGGGACAGGGGTCTCCTTCGAGCAGTACTTC
CDR3 protein: CASSPGTGVSFEQYF

J gene: TRBJ2-1
CDR3 length: 14
V gene: TRBV7-3
D gene: .
clone size: .
CDR3 DNA: TGTGCCAGCAGCCAGAGGGACGGGTTCAATGAGCAGTTCTTC
CDR3 protein: CASSQRDGFNEQFF

J gene: TRBJ2-5
CDR3 length: 13
V gene: TRBV10-3
D gene: .
clone size: .
CDR3 DNA: TGTGCCATCAGTGTTTCTAGTGAAGAGACCCAGTACTTC
CDR3 protein: CAISVSSEETQYF

J gene: TRBJ2-1
CDR3 length: 17
V gene: TRBV6-2/TRBV6-3
D gene: TRBD2
clone size: many
CDR3 DNA: TGTGCCAGCAGTTTATTAAGCGGGGGGAGCTCCTACAATGAGCAGTTCTTC
CDR3 protein: CASSLLSGGSSYNEQFF

J gene: TRBJ2-1
CDR3 length: 15
V gene: TRBV7-2
D gene: .
clone size: few
CDR3 DNA: TGTGCCAGCAGCTTAAACCTAGGTATCCCCAATGAGCAGTTCTTC
CDR3 protein: CASSLNLGIPNEQFF

J gene: TRBJ2-1
CDR3 length: 14
V gene: TRBV29-1
D gene: .
clone size: .
CDR3 DNA: TGCAGCGCCGACTTTGGGGTAGCCTACAATGAGCAGTTCTTC
CDR3 protein: CSADFGVAYNEQFF

J gene: TRBJ2-3
CDR3 length: 14
V gene: TRBV12-3/TRBV12-4
D gene: .
clone size: once
CDR3 DNA: TGTGCCAGCAGATATACCTGGCAGGGAGATACGCAGTATTTT
CDR3 protein: CASRYTWQGDTQYF

J gene: TRBJ2-5
CDR3 length: 11
V gene: TRBV29-1
D gene: .
clone size: .
CDR3 DNA: TGCAGCGGAGGACTTGTAGAGACCCAGTACTTC
CDR3 protein: CSGGLVETQYF

J gene: TRBJ2-1
CDR3 length: 15
V gene: TRBV3-1
D gene: .
clone size: once
CDR3 DNA: TGTGCCAGCAGCGGGTTCCGGGGGACCTACAATGAGCAGTTCTTC
CDR3 protein: CASSGFRGTYNEQFF

J gene: TRBJ2-7
CDR3 length: 15
V gene: TRBV9
D gene: .
clone size: .
CDR3 DNA: TGTGCCAGCAGCGTAGGATGGGCATCTACCTACGAGCAGTACTTC
CDR3 protein: CASSVGWASTYEQYF

J gene: TRBJ2-6
CDR3 length: 17
V gene: TRBV4-3
D gene: .
clone size: few
CDR3 DNA: TGCGCCAGCAGCCAAGAGCGGTTCCGCTCTGGGGCCAACGTCCTGACTTTC
CDR3 protein: CASSQERFRSGANVLTF

J gene: TRBJ2-5
CDR3 length: 15
V gene: TRBV15
D gene: TRBD2
clone size: .
CDR3 DNA: TGTGCCACCAGCAGGGACCGGGGGGAGCAAGAGACCCAGTACTTC
CDR3 protein: CATSRDRGEQETQYF

J gene: TRBJ1-2
CDR3 length: 12
V gene: TRBV20-1
D gene: .
clone size: .
CDR3 DNA: TGCAGTGCTAGCCCCGGGACATTTGGCTACACCTTC
CDR3 protein: CSASPGTFGYTF

J gene: TRBJ2-7
CDR3 length: 13
V gene: TRBV29-1
D gene: .
clone size: few
CDR3 DNA: TGCAGCGTTGAAACGCGAAGCTCCTACGAGCAGTACTTC
CDR3 protein: CSVETRSSYEQYF

J gene: TRBJ1-2
CDR3 length: 15
V gene: TRBV15
D gene: TRBD1
clone size: .
CDR3 DNA: TGTGCCACCTTAATGTGGGGAAGGGGGCACTATGGCTACACCTTC
CDR3 protein: CATLMWGRGHYGYTF

J gene: TRBJ2-1
CDR3 length: 16
V gene: TRBV28
D gene: .
clone size: once
CDR3 DNA: TGTGCCAGCTCGGGGGTGGTGCAGGGGAAACGCAATGAGCAGTTCTTC
CDR3 protein: CASSGVVQGKRNEQFF

J gene: TRBJ2-3
CDR3 length: 17
V gene: TRBV27
D gene: TRBD1
clone size: .
CDR3 DNA: TGTGCCAGCAGTTTAGGAGACAGGGGACCGAGCACAGATACGCAGTATTTT
CDR3 protein: CASSLGDRGPSTDTQYF

J gene: TRBJ2-1
CDR3 length: 12
V gene: TRBV29-1
D gene: TRBD1
clone size: .
CDR3 DNA: TGCAGCGGGGGACAGGGAAATGCTGAGCAGTTCTTC
CDR3 protein: CSGGQGNAEQFF

J gene: TRBJ1-4
CDR3 length: 13
V gene: TRBV4-2
D gene: TRBD1
clone size: .
CDR3 DNA: TGTGCCAGCAGCGGGGACAGGAATGAAAAACTGTTTTTT
CDR3 protein: CASSGDRNEKLFF

J gene: TRBJ2-3
CDR3 length: 16
V gene: TRBV29-1
D gene: TRBD2
clone size: .
CDR3 DNA: TGCAGCGTTGAAGGGACTAGCGGGGGGCCGGTAGATACGCAGTATTTT
CDR3 protein: CSVEGTSGGPVDTQYF

J gene: TRBJ2-5
CDR3 length: 14
V gene: TRBV27
D gene: .
clone size: .
CDR3 DNA: TGTGCCAGCAGTTTAGCGATAGCCCAAGAGACCCAGTACTTC
CDR3 protein: CASSLAIAQETQYF

J gene: TRBJ2-3
CDR3 length: 15
V gene: TRBV9
D gene: TRBD2
clone size: .
CDR3 DNA: TGTGCCAACAGCGGACATGGGACTACCACAGATACGCAGTATTTT
CDR3 protein: CANSGHGTTTDTQYF

J gene: TRBJ2-7
CDR3 length: 15
V gene: TRBV3-1
D gene: .
clone size: once
CDR3 DNA: TGTGCCAGCAGCCAAGAAGGTACTCCAGGGGGGGAGCAGTACTTC
CDR3 protein: CASSQEGTPGGEQYF